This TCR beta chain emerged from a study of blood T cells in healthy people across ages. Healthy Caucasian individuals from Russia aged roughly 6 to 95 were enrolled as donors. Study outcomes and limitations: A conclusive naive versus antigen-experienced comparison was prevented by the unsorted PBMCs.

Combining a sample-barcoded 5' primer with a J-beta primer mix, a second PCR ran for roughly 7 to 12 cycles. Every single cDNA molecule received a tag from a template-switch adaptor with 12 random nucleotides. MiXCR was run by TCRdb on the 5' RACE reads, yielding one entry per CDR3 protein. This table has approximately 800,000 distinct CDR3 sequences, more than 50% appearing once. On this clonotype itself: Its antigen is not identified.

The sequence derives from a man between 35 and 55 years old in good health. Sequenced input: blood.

The CDR3 region has the DNA TGTGCCAGCAGCCCGGAGGGCGGGGGCCAGGGCTATGGCTACACCTTC. Its translation is CASSPEGGGQGYGYTF. The J gene is TRBJ1-2, the V gene TRBV7-3; D possibly corresponds to TRBD1 (6 bases). The germline V gene encodes CDR1 SGHTA and CDR2 FQGTGA. V was clipped by 5 bases and J by 4 bases, with 20 bases between them. The CDR3 covers 16 residues.